This T cell receptor beta chain was observed in a study of blood T cell repertoires in COVID-19. In the study overall: Donors in the United States, Italy and Spain gave samples during acute or convalescent COVID-19.

In germline, CDR1 is SGHAT, CDR2 FQNNGV. V was pared by 2 bases and J by 6 bases, with 7 bases of the junction left unmatched. The CDR3 covers 16 residues. In the study's own analysis: The assay estimated nucleated cells by amplifying reference gene primers. Clones were read by immunoSEQ multiplex PCR, and TCRdb kept only the in-frame ones, dropping some. Clone size and V and J calls were adopted from that table, with D and trimming inferred from the DNA. The table includes approximately 100,000 clones, around 84% detected once. This chain links TRBV11-2 with TRBJ2-3; TRBD2 matches 11 bases. Material for sequencing was peripheral blood. This sequence was found in a human donor in a cohort sampled during active COVID-19. CDR3 sequence: CASSLSISGGADTQYF. CDR3 in DNA: TGTGCCAGCAGCTTAAGTATTAGCGGGGGGGCCGATACGCAGTATTTT.